Following are 4 T cell receptor beta chains from one sample sequenced in a study of T cells in Graves' hyperthyroidism and ophthalmopathy. RNA transcripts provided the source from which TCR beta CDR3 regions were amplified. In the first-round RT-PCR of the TCR CDR3, the HTBI primer set was used. TCRdb analysed the multiplex PCR reads with MiXCR anew, one entry per CDR3 protein. The sample has about 99,000 distinct CDR3 sequences; approximately 50% are singletons. The sequenced material came from blood. These receptors came from a middle-aged man with Graves' hyperthyroidism.

This clonotype appeared a few times. The rearrangement joins TRBV15 to TRBJ2-5; D is uncertain. The length of the CDR3 is 17 residues. CDR1 is LNHNV and CDR2 is YYDKDF in the germline V gene (reference sequence). Trimming removed 3 bases at V and 0 bases at J, with 17 bases between. The CDR3 loop reads CATSRNTQDLNQETQYF. In DNA, the CDR3 is TGTGCCACCAGCAGGAACACGCAGGATTTAAACCAAGAGACCCAGTACTTC.

With respect to this clonotype: Just one base apart from a much larger clone, this may be a read error. J is TRBJ2-1 and V is TRBV6-1; D might be TRBD1 (5 bases). The CDR3 has 12 amino acids. The V and J ends lost 1 base and 11 bases respectively, with 9 bases between them. The germline CDR1 and CDR2 sequences are MNHNS and SASEGT. The CDR3 nucleotides are TGTGCCAGCAGTGAAGAAGGGGTACAGCAGTTCTTC. Translation gives CASSEEGVQQFF.

V and J are TRBV9 and TRBJ2-7, with TRBD2 matching 7 bases. The CDR3 covers 16 residues. V lost 3 bases, J lost 8 bases, and 17 bases stayed unmatched. Per the germline V gene, CDR1 is SGDLS and CDR2 is YYNGEE. The CDR3: CASSGGGGDGGGQQYF. As DNA, the CDR3 is TGTGCCAGCAGCGGGGGGGGGGGGGATGGGGGTGGCCAGCAGTACTTC.

Regarding this clonotype: Just one base apart from a much larger clone, this may be a read error. The chain couples TRBV6-5 to TRBJ1-4; TRBD1 might be the D (5 bases). V was cut by 6 bases and J by 8 bases, with 16 bases left in between. CDR1 and CDR2 from the germline V gene are MNHEY and SVGAGI. The CDR3 has 14 residues. Here the CDR3 reads CASSLAGIKEKLFF. The CDR3 bases are TGTGCCAGCAGCTTAGCAGGGATTAAGGAAAAACTGTTTTTT.